This T cell receptor (beta chain) was recorded in a study of control samples from healthy donors and cancer patients. Sequencing was performed with immunoSEQ multiplex PCR; in TCRdb, only in-frame clones are kept and a portion is missing. Of some 130,000 clones in the sample, roughly 91% were seen once. The V segment lost 5 bases and the J segment 5 bases; nucleotides outside the gene matches: 11. Germline V gene data show CDR1 as SSHAT and CDR2 as FNYEAQ (reference sequence). There are 15 residues in the CDR3. The chain uses TRBV7-7 and TRBJ2-5; 7 nucleotides agree with TRBD1. Material: PBMCs. The clonotype comes from a man aged 50 to 59 with head and neck cancer. In nucleotides, the CDR3 is TGTGCCAGCAGCACAAAGGGGGCGCGAGGGGAGACCCAGTACTTC. Encoded protein: CASSTKGARGETQYF.